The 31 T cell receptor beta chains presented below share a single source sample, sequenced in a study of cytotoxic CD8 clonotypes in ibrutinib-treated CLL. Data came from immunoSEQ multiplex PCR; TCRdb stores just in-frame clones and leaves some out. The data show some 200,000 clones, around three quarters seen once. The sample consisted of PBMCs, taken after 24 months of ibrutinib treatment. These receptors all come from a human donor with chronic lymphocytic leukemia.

The CDR3 spells CASSGLVNTEAFF. In DNA form, the CDR3 reads TGTGCCAGCAGTGGGTTGGTGAACACTGAAGCTTTCTTT. V gene TRBV2 combines with J gene TRBJ1-1; D unclear. This CDR3 region has 13 residues. The V gene lost 4 bases and the J gene lost 0 bases, with 6 bases spanning the gap. Germline V lookup: CDR1 SNHLY, CDR2 FYNNEI. The full variable domain, rest sourced from reference TRBV2 and TRBJ1-1, is EPEVTQTPSHQVTQMGQEVILRCVPISNHLYFYWYRQILGQKVEFLVSFYNNEISEKSEIFDDQFSVERPDGSNFTLKIRSTKLEDSAMYFCASSGLVNTEAFFGQGTRLTVV.

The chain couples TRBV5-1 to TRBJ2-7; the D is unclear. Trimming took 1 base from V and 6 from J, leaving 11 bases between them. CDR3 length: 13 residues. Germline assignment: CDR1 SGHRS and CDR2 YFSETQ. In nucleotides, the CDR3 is TGCGCCAGCAGCTTGACCCGGGTTGGCGAGCAGTACTTC. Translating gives CASSLTRVGEQYF.

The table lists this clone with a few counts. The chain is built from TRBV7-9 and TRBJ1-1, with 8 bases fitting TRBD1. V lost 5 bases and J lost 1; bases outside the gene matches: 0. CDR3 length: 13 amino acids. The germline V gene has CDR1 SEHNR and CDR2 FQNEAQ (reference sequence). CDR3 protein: CASSGQGNTEAFF. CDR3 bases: TGTGCCAGCAGCGGACAGGGGAACACTGAAGCTTTCTTT. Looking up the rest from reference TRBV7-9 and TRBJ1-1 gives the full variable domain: DTGVSQNPRHKITKRGQNVTFRCDPISEHNRLYWYRQTLGQGPEFLTYFQNEAQLEKSRLLSDRFSAERPKGSFSTLEIQRTEQGDSAMYLCASSGQGNTEAFFGQGTRLTVV.

The DNA of the CDR3 is TGTGCCAGCACTATGGACAGGGCCAACTACGAGCAGTACTTC. This codes for CASTMDRANYEQYF. The chain recombines TRBV6-5 with TRBJ2-7, with 8 nucleotides matching TRBD1. CDR3 length: 14 amino acids. The germline CDR1 and CDR2 sequences are MNHEY and SVGAGI. V shed 7 bases, J shed 3 bases, and the junction held 8 bases outside the gene matches.

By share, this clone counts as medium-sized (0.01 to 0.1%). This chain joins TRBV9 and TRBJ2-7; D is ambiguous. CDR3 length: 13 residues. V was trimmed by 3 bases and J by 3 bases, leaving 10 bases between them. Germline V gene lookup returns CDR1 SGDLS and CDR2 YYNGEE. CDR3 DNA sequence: TGTGCCAGCAGCGGGACGTCCAGCTACGAGCAGTACTTC. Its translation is CASSGTSSYEQYF. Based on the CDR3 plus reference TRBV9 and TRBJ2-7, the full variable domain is DSGVTQTPKHLITATGQRVTLRCSPRSGDLSVYWYQQSLDQGLQFLIQYYNGEERAKGNILERFSAQQFPDLHSELNLSSLELGDSALYFCASSGTSSYEQYFGPGTRLTVT.

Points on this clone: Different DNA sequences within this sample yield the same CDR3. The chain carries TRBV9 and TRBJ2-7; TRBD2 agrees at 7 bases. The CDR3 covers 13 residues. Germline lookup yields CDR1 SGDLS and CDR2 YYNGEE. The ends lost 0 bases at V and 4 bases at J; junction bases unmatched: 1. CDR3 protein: CASSVGTRYEQYF. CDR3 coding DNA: TGTGCCAGCAGCGTAGGGACTAGGTACGAGCAGTACTTC.

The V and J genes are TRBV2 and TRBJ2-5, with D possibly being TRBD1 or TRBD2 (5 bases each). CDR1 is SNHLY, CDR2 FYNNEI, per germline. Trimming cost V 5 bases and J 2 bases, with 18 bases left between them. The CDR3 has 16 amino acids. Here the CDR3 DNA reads TGTGCCAGCAGTACTTTGGGGACCGCAGCTCAAGAGACCCAGTACTTC. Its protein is CASSTLGTAAQETQYF.

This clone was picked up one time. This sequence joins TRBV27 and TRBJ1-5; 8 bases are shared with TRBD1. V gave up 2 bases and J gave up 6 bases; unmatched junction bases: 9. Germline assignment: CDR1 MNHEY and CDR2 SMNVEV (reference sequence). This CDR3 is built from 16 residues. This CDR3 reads CASSLVRAGGIQPQHF. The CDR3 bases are TGTGCCAGCAGTTTAGTTAGGGCAGGGGGCATTCAGCCCCAGCATTTT.

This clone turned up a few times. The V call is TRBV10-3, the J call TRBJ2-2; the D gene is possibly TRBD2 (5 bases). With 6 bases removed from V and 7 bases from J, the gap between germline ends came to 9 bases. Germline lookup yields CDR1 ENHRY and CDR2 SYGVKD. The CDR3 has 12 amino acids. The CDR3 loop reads CAIRLEGGELFF. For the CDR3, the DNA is TGTGCCATCAGACTTGAGGGCGGGGAGCTGTTTTTT.

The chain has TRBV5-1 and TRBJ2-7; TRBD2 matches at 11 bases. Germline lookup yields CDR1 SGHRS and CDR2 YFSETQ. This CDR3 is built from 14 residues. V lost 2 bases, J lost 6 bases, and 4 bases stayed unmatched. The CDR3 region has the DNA TGCGCCAGCAGCTTCCTAGCGGGAGGTTCCGAGCAGTACTTC. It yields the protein CASSFLAGGSEQYF. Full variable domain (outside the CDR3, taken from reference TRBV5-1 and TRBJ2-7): KAGVTQTPRYLIKTRGQQVTLSCSPISGHRSVSWYQQTPGQGLQFLFEYFSETQRNKGNFPGRFSGRQFSNSRSEMNVSTLELGDSALYLCASSFLAGGSEQYFGPGTRLTVT.

The chain's CDR3 is CASSYRLSGSPFEQFF. The DNA for the CDR3 is TGTGCCAGCAGCTATCGCCTTAGCGGGAGTCCATTTGAGCAGTTCTTC. The gene calls are TRBV11-2 and TRBJ2-1; 9 nucleotides agree with TRBD2. Germline CDR1 SGHAT, CDR2 FQNNGV. The CDR3 is made up of 16 amino acids. V lost 4 bases to trimming and J lost 9 bases; unmatched junction nucleotides: 13.

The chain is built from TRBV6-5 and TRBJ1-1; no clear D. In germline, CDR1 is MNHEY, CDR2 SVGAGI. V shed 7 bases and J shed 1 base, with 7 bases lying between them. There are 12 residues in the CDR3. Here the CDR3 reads CASTGRNTEAFF. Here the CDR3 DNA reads TGTGCCAGCACGGGCAGGAACACTGAAGCTTTCTTT.

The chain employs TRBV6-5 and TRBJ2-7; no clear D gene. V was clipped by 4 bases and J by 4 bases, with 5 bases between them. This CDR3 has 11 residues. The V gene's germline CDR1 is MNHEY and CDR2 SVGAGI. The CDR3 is CASSSVYEQYF. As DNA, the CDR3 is TGTGCCAGCAGTTCCGTGTACGAGCAGTACTTC.

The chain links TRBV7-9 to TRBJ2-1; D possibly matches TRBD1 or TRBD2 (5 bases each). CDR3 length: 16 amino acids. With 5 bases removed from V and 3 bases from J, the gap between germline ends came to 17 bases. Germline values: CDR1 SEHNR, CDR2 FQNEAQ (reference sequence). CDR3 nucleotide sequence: TGTGCCAGCAGCCCAAGGGGCGGAGAGGGCTACAATGAGCAGTTCTTC. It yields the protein CASSPRGGEGYNEQFF. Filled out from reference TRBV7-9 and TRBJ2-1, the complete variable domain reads DTGVSQNPRHKITKRGQNVTFRCDPISEHNRLYWYRQTLGQGPEFLTYFQNEAQLEKSRLLSDRFSAERPKGSFSTLEIQRTEQGDSAMYLCASSPRGGEGYNEQFFGPGTRLTVL.

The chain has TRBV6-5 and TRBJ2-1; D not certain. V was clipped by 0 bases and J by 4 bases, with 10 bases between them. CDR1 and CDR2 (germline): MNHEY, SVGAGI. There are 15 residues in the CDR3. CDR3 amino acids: CASSYSKRAYNEQFF. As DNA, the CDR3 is TGTGCCAGCAGTTACTCGAAAAGGGCGTACAATGAGCAGTTCTTC.

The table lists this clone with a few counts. The CDR3 loop is CAWSVKSTEAFF. CDR3 coding DNA: TGTGCCTGGAGTGTTAAGAGCACTGAAGCTTTCTTT. V is TRBV30 and J is TRBJ1-1; unclear D gene. CDR1 and CDR2 from the germline V gene are GTSNPN and SVGIG (reference sequence). With 0 bases removed from V and 4 bases from J, the gap between germline ends came to 6 bases. The CDR3 runs to 12 residues.

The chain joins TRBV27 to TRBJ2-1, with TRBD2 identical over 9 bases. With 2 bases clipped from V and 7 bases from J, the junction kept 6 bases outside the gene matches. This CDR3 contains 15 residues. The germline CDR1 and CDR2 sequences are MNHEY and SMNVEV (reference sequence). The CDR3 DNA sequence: TGTGCCAGCAGTTTACGCCTAGCGGGAATTAATGAGCAGTTCTTC. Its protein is CASSLRLAGINEQFF.

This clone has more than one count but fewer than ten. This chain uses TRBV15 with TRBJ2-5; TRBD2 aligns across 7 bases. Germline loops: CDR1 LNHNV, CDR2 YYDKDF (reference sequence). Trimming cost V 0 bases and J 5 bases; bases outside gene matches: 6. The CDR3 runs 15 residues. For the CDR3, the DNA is TGTGCCACCAGCAGAGATAGGCTAGCGGACGAGACCCAGTACTTC. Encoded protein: CATSRDRLADETQYF.

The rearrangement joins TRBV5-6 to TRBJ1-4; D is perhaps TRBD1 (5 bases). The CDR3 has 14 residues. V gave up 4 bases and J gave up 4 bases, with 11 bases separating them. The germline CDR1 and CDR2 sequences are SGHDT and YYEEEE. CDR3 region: CASSRGKGNEKLFF. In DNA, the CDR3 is TGTGCCAGCAGCCGGGGGAAGGGTAATGAAAAACTGTTTTTT.

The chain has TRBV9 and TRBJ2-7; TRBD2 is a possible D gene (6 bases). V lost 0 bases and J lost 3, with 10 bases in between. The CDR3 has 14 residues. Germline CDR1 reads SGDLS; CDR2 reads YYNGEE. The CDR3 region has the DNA TGTGCCAGCAGCGTAGACGGGAGCGGCTACGAGCAGTACTTC. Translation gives CASSVDGSGYEQYF.

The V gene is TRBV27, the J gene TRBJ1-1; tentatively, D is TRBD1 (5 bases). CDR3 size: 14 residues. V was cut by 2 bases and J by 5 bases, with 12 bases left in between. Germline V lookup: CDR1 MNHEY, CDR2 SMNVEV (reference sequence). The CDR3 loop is CASSLLPGGTEAFF. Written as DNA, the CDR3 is TGTGCCAGCAGTTTACTTCCGGGGGGTACTGAAGCTTTCTTT.

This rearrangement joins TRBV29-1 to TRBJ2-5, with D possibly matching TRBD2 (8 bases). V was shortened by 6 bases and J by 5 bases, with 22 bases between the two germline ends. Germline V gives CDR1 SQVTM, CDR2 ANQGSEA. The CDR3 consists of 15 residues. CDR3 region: CSVPISGTEGETQYF. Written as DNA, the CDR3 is TGCAGCGTCCCCATTAGCGGGACAGAGGGGGAGACCCAGTACTTC.

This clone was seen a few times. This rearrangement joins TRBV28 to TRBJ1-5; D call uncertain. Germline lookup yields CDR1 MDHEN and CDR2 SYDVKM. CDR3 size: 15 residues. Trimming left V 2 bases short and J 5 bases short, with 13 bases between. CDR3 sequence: CASSLMPQADQPQHF. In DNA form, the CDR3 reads TGTGCCAGCAGTTTAATGCCGCAGGCTGATCAGCCCCAGCATTTT. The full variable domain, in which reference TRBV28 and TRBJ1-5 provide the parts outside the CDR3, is DVKVTQSSRYLVKRTGEKVFLECVQDMDHENMFWYRQDPGLGLRLIYFSYDVKMKEKGDIPEGYSVSREKKERFSLILESASTNQTSMYLCASSLMPQADQPQHFGDGTRLSIL.

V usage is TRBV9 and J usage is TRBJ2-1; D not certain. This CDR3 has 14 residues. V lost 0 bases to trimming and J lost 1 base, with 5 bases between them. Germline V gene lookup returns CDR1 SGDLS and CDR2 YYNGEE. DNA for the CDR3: TGTGCCAGCAGCGTAGATCTGTCCTACAATGAGCAGTTCTTC. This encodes CASSVDLSYNEQFF.

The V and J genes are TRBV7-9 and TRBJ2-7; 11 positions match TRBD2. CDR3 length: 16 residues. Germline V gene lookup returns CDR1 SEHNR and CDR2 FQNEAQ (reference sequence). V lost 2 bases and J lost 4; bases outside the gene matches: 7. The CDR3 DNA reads TGTGCCAGCAGCTTACAACTAGCGGGAGTATTGTACGAGCAGTACTTC. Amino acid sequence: CASSLQLAGVLYEQYF.

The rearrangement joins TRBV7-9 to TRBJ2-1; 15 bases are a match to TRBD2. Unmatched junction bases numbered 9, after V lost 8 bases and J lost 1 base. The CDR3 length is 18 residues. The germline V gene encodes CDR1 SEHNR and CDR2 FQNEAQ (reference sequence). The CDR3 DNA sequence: TGTGCCAGCCCACCGGGACTAGCGGGAGGCCGATCCTACAATGAGCAGTTCTTC. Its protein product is CASPPGLAGGRSYNEQFF.

In DNA, the CDR3 is TGCGCCAGCAGCTTGGTCCTGCTGAACACTGAAGCTTTCTTT. This sequence encodes CASSLVLLNTEAFF. The V and J genes are TRBV5-1 and TRBJ1-1; D is unclear. This CDR3 is built from 14 residues. V lost 0 bases to trimming and J lost 0 bases, with 6 bases between them. Germline CDR1 SGHRS, CDR2 YFSETQ. Variable domain in full (rest from reference TRBV5-1 and TRBJ1-1): KAGVTQTPRYLIKTRGQQVTLSCSPISGHRSVSWYQQTPGQGLQFLFEYFSETQRNKGNFPGRFSGRQFSNSRSEMNVSTLELGDSALYLCASSLVLLNTEAFFGQGTRLTVV.

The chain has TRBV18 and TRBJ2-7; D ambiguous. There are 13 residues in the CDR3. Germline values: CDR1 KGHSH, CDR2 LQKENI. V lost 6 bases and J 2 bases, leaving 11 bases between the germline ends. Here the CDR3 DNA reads TGTGCCAGCTCTGCGGCGGTCGCCTACGAGCAGTACTTC. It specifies CASSAAVAYEQYF.

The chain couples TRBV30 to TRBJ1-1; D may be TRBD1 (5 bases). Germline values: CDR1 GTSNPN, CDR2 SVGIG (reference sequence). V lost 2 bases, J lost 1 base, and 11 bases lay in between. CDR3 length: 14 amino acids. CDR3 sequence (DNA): TGTGCCTGGAGTTCGGGGCTTCCGAACACTGAAGCTTTCTTT. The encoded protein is CAWSSGLPNTEAFF.

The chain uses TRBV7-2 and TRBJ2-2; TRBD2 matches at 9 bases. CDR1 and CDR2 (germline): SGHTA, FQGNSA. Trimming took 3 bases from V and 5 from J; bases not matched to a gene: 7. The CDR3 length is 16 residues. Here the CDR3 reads CASSLASGTRTGELFF. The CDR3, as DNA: TGTGCCAGCAGCTTGGCTAGCGGGACCAGGACCGGGGAGCTGTTTTTT.

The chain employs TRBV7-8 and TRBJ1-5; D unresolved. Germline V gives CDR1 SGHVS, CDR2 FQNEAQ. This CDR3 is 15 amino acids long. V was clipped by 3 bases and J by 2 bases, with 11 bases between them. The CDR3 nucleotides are TGTGCCAGCAGCTTTGGAGGGCTAGGCAATCAGCCCCAGCATTTT. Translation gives CASSFGGLGNQPQHF.